The following is a T cell receptor beta chain sequence with its context. This clone has a single count. Which antigen it targets is not known. No base-level quality is on record; no much larger clone is a single base apart. The library was made by the immunoSEQ multiplex PCR assay. The multiplex PCR relied on a mix of 60 forward primers for TCR Vbeta segments and 13 reverse primers for TCR Jbeta segments. A multiplex PCR assay on genomic DNA amplified the CDR3 region of rearranged TCR beta genes. The amplified TCR beta libraries were sequenced on the Illumina HiSeq System as 87-base-pair reads. In the authors' own workflow: A later analysis tallied approximately 87 million unique TCR beta chains across the 666 repertoires, and some 12 million of those chains were shared by two or more donors. Raw reads were error-corrected and collapsed into unique sequences by a nearest-neighbor algorithm in which closely related sequences were merged to remove PCR and sequencing errors. V, D and J gene segments were assigned by aligning CDR3 sequences to IMGT reference sequences. For a sequence to be retained, at least a six-nucleotide match to both a V gene segment and a J gene segment was required. A rearrangement was called productive if the CDR3 had no stop codons and remained in frame with V and J, and every other rearrangement was called non-productive. Following IMGT convention, CDR3 was defined as the stretch from the second conserved V-encoded cysteine up to the conserved J-encoded phenylalanine. In an earlier analysis of 587 of the donors, sequences lacking an unambiguous match to a single V gene segment were excluded. In an earlier analysis of almost 600 of the donors, a V segment was called functional when productive rearrangements were above 56.7%, and segregating when the standard deviation between donors exceeded 5%. A statistical classification framework was built to diagnose cytomegalovirus status from the catalog of TCR beta chain sequences. In a later analysis, V and J genes were assigned by comparing TCR nucleotide sequences against IMGT/GENE-DB human TR gene sequences. A later analysis assigned CDR3 sequences and most-parsimonious VDJ recombination scenarios with the TCRdist pipeline. A later analysis defined each TCR beta chain by its CDR3 amino acid sequence plus V-gene family, and excluded reads lacking a unique V-gene family. A later analysis removed 600 or so highly shared, low-generation-probability nucleotide sequences to deal with suspected cross-contamination and a sequencing artifact. In a later analysis, a clonal expansion index for each public chain was calculated from normalized within-repertoire ranks of inferred template counts. A later analysis computed generation probabilities with a VDJ recombination model fitted to out-of-frame rearrangements, and checked the results against IGoR. A later analysis scored TCR-TCR, TCR-HLA and TCR-CMV co-occurrence with hypergeometric tests, applying a repertoire-size bias correction to TCR pairs. In a later analysis, false discovery rates were estimated by permuting HLA or CMV assignments 20 times. A later analysis grouped co-occurring TCRs with DBSCAN, adding TCRdist sequence similarity when clustering within HLA-allele-positive subsets. For co-occurrence clustering, repertoires with fewer than 30,000 or more than 120,000 public chains were excluded, along with roughly 5 repertoires with anomalous nucleotide sharing. TCRdb's version of the immuneACCESS table is confined to in-frame rearrangements and falls short of the full clone set. An unresolved V gene accounts for under half of the shortfall where checked; the remainder is of unknown origin. For V, J and clone size, that table is used; D and trimming come from the DNA. Here the sample has some 130,000 clones; 73% occur a single time. Clones ranked in the top ten supply about 1.2% of the sample.

V and J lose 1 base and 6 bases, and a span of 18 bases separates them. Sequences SGHAT (CDR1) and FQNNGV (CDR2) are obtained from the germline V gene. Counted from cysteine to phenylalanine, this CDR3 has 16 amino acids. Only the CDR3 part of the read is kept: 48 bases, read in frame from the first base. The cohort comprised around 700 healthy bone marrow donors. Cohort members were all nominally healthy when sampled, although unrecorded immune exposures were likely present. The donor was CMV seronegative and was included in the group of hundreds of seronegative cohort members. A peripheral blood sample was collected from each donor, and TCR beta sequencing was performed on peripheral blood mononuclear cells. The Qiagen DNeasy Blood Extraction Kit was used to extract genomic DNA from the blood cell samples. The data are from a study of cytomegalovirus exposure and HLA in healthy donors (dated by TCRdb to the late 2010s). At the level of the whole study: In an earlier analysis of approximately 640 of the donors, around 300 Gb of sequence data and 90 million to 130 million unique TCR beta sequences from about 190 million T cells were reported. Among the roughly 410 genotyped donors, about 85% belonged to the genetic ancestry cluster associated with self-reported Caucasian donors. Rather than using new phenotypic data, the later analysis identified candidate immune exposures from TCR beta sequences and from how often those sequences occurred across donors. To decide whether each TCR beta V gene segment behaved as functional or pseudogenic, an earlier analysis of 587 of the donors relied on high-throughput TCR beta sequencing. Across around 400 genotyped donors of the cohort, an average of roughly 230,000 unique TCR beta nucleotide sequences per donor were sequenced, and approximately 17% of those sequences were non-productive. The study aimed to test whether cataloging public T cell receptors could reveal signatures of past pathogen exposure. About 5 DR-DQ haplotypes were handled as single units for association and clustering, since linkage in the cohort was strong. Typing coverage differed by locus: A, B, C, DRB1 and DQB1 were typed in about 620-630 donors, DQA1 in roughly 500, DPA1 in nearly 610, and DPB1 in roughly 450. All discovery cohort repertoires had been generated using a single sequencing platform. Using immunosequencing, the study profiled T cell repertoires from 550 to 750 subjects and related those repertoires to cytomegalovirus serostatus. Alongside the repertoire data, information on donor age, sex, ethnicity and CMV serostatus was compiled. To predict cytomegalovirus infection status, the study combined high-throughput TCR immunosequencing, statistical association of individual TCRs with disease status, and machine learning. A later genetic analysis took genome-wide SNP genotypes for about 55% of the roughly 670 donors and used that subset as a discovery cohort. A later analysis re-examined previously published TCR beta repertoires from several hundred donors and added high-resolution HLA genotyping to investigate patterns of TCR occurrence. A separate validation cohort of some 130 different subjects was used in addition to the roughly 620-subject first cohort. HLA typing included class I and class II loci at four-digit resolution. About 300 gigabases of sequencing data and 70 million to 100 million unique TCR sequences made up an early release that covered some 640 HLA-typed donors.

What the research found in general, with its limitations: Across donors, most TCR sequences were observed very rarely, whereas some public TCRs were present in many individuals. The classifier was reported to diagnose cytomegalovirus status with high specificity and sensitivity in both the original and validation cohorts. Correlated functional status among segregating V segments might reflect linkage disequilibrium, but an unknown experimental factor could not be ruled out. A group of highly shared sequence variants was considered likely to be a technical artifact of the sequencing pipeline. In a later analysis, the rate of TCR association differed among HLA loci, with DRB1 alleles having the most associated TCRs and HLA-C alleles having the fewest. According to a later analysis, most CMV-associated TCR beta chains appeared to be HLA-restricted, and the HLA associations seemed to be driven largely by CMV exposure. In a later analysis, HLA-associated TCR beta chains were found to be more clonally expanded and to have lower generation probabilities than equally common non-associated chains. According to the authors, the approach could potentially be generalized to other disease states and immunological phenotypes. A further reported finding was that TCR beta sequences accurately predicted the HLA-A and HLA-B alleles for most subjects in the first cohort. CMV serostatus was the only immune exposure information available for the cohort. The 87-base-pair reads could not distinguish some IMGT-functional V segments, including TRBV6-2 and TRBV6-3, so those segments were excluded. Only TCR beta chains were sequenced in this cohort, and the absence of alpha or paired-chain data limited detectable features. In vitro tests confirmed that a few of the cytomegalovirus-associated TCR beta chains recognize cytomegalovirus antigens. In an earlier analysis of about 550 of the donors, most TCR beta V segments were observed in productive rearrangements about 87% or about 30% of the time, broadly matching IMGT annotations. Specific HLA alleles were associated with around 18,000 TCR beta sequences at a false discovery rate of 0.05 in a later analysis. When HLA alleles, especially DR and DQ, strongly co-occurred, attributing TCR associations to individual alleles was difficult. Because counts were too low, some 17 rarely observed V segments, including chromosome 9 orphons, were left out of the earlier analysis of some 640 of the donors. The presence/absence analyses assumed that sequencing depth was roughly uniform across donors, and that assumption may not be true. In a later analysis, several top co-occurrence clusters were reported to appear linked to parvovirus B19, influenza, CMV and Epstein-Barr virus. Because some donors lacked HLA typing at each locus, the association tests relied only on the typed subset. In the study, roughly 160 TCR beta chains were listed as associated with cytomegalovirus. A later genetic analysis associated a missense DCLRE1C variant with V-gene and J-gene trimming of TCR beta chains, and an independent cohort replicated the association. According to a later genetic analysis, donors in an Asian-associated ancestry cluster had fewer N-insertions in productive TCRs than the roughly 700-donor mean.

The origin of this receptor is a woman between 40 and 50 years old in good health and CMV-seronegative. In this chain, TRBV11-2 is recombined with TRBJ1-1, and TRBD1 may be the D gene, going by 6 matching bases. What was sequenced was PBMCs. At the DNA level, the sequence is TGTGCCAGCAGCTTAGGGACAGCCTGGGGGTTCGCTGAAGCTTTCTTT. The encoded protein is CASSLGTAWGFAEAFF.